What follows are 23 T cell receptor beta chains derived from one specimen sequenced in a study of response to subunit inactivated influenza vaccine. TCRdb passed the RT-PCR reads through MiXCR, listing each CDR3 protein once. Of hundreds of thousands of distinct CDR3 sequences in the sample, about a sixth were seen once. Sequencing was performed on PBMCs from blood, taken 12 days after vaccination. These receptors were collected from a man in his fifties who received an inactivated influenza vaccine.

The V call is TRBV30, the J call TRBJ2-1; D may correspond to TRBD1 or TRBD2 (5 bases each). Germline CDR1 is GTSNPN and CDR2 is SVGIG (reference sequence). Trimming pared 1 base from V and 10 bases from J, leaving 17 bases between. There are 14 residues in the CDR3. The CDR3: CAWSGGNGPGEQFF. For the CDR3, the DNA is TGTGCCTGGAGTGGGGGGAATGGACCAGGCGAGCAGTTCTTC.

This clonotype came up many times. The V and J genes are TRBV4-1 and TRBJ1-1; 8 bases match TRBD1. From germline, CDR1 is MGHRA and CDR2 YSYEKL. The length of the CDR3 is 15 residues. J lost 1 base, V lost 1 base, and 2 bases had no gene match. In DNA, the CDR3 is TGCGCCAGCAGCCAAGCCGGGACAGGGAACACTGAAGCTTTCTTT. This sequence encodes CASSQAGTGNTEAFF.

The sample holds a few counts of this clonotype. The chain combines TRBV20-1 with TRBJ2-1; TRBD1 is a possible D gene (6 bases). The germline gives CDR1 DFQATT, CDR2 SNEGSKA (reference sequence). The length of the CDR3 is 16 residues. The V and J ends lost 4 bases and 4 bases respectively, with 20 bases between them. In DNA form, the CDR3 reads TGCAGTGCTACCAGCTTACTGGGGGCTATGTACAATGAGCAGTTCTTC. The encoded protein is CSATSLLGAMYNEQFF.

This clonotype was found a few times. The rearrangement uses TRBV19 and TRBJ2-3; no clear D gene. Per the germline V gene, CDR1 is LNHDA and CDR2 is SQIVND (reference sequence). V shed 2 bases and J shed 3 bases, with 6 bases lying between them. This CDR3 comprises 13 residues. CDR3 bases: TGTGCCAGTAGTATACCTCCGACAGATACGCAGTATTTT. Protein product: CASSIPPTDTQYF.

This clonotype was seen many times. This chain joins TRBV5-1 and TRBJ1-1; TRBD1 agrees at 7 bases. Germline assignment: CDR1 SGHRS and CDR2 YFSETQ. The CDR3 sequence is 13 residues long. The V and J ends lost 6 bases and 2 bases, in that order; junction bases with no gene match: 4. CDR3 bases: TGCGCCAGCACCGGACAGGCTAACACTGAAGCTTTCTTT. Its translation: CASTGQANTEAFF.

This clonotype was seen only a few times. The CDR3 sequence is CASSQDPAGTYEQYF. DNA of the CDR3: TGTGCCAGCAGCCAAGATCCTGCAGGGACCTACGAGCAGTACTTC. The V and J genes are TRBV4-2 and TRBJ2-7, with D perhaps matching TRBD1 (5 bases). The CDR3 covers 15 residues. V was clipped by 0 bases and J by 2 bases, with 11 bases between them. Per germline, CDR1 LGHNA and CDR2 YNFKEQ.

CDR3 coding DNA: TGTGCCAGCAGCCCCCAGTCGGGGGGTGGCTACACCTTC. Translation gives CASSPQSGGGYTF. This chain uses TRBV7-2 with TRBJ1-2, with a tentative D call TRBD1 (5 bases). Trimming left V 5 bases short and J 7 bases short, with 14 bases between. This CDR3 is built from 13 residues. Per germline, CDR1 SGHTA and CDR2 FQGNSA.

This clonotype was counted only a few times. V is TRBV28 and J is TRBJ1-1; tentatively, D is TRBD1 (5 bases). The germline V gene has CDR1 MDHEN and CDR2 SYDVKM. The CDR3 is made up of 13 amino acids. V gave up 10 bases and J gave up 1 base, with 13 bases separating them. The CDR3 DNA reads TGTGCCACCACGGGGCACTCGAACACTGAAGCTTTCTTT. Translated: CATTGHSNTEAFF.

This clonotype was counted between two and nine times. This chain joins TRBV3-1 and TRBJ1-1; 7 nucleotides align to TRBD1. CDR1 is LGHDT and CDR2 is YNNKEL in the germline V gene (reference sequence). Unmatched junction bases numbered 10, after V lost 3 bases and J lost 3 bases. This CDR3 is built from 16 residues. CDR3 loop: CASSQGPGTADTEAFF. The CDR3, as DNA: TGTGCCAGCAGCCAGGGACCCGGGACAGCGGACACTGAAGCTTTCTTT.

The gene calls are TRBV3-1 and TRBJ1-5, with D unresolved. V was pared by 2 bases and J by 0 bases, with 8 bases between. This CDR3 has 15 residues. The germline V gene has CDR1 LGHDT and CDR2 YNNKEL (reference sequence). CDR3 in amino acids: CASSQSQLSNQPQHF. The DNA of the CDR3 is TGTGCCAGCAGCCAATCACAGCTTAGCAATCAGCCCCAGCATTTT.

This clonotype has just a few counts. The DNA of the CDR3 is TGTGCCAGCAGCCAAGATTATACTACCTACAATGAGCAGTTCTTC. It is translated as CASSQDYTTYNEQFF. The V call is TRBV4-2, the J call TRBJ2-1; unclear D gene. The CDR3 is made up of 15 amino acids. The germline CDR1 and CDR2 sequences are LGHNA and YNFKEQ. The germline V and J ends were trimmed by 0 bases and 2 bases, with 8 bases remaining between them.

This clonotype was observed a handful of times. The chain couples TRBV7-4 to TRBJ2-4; TRBD1 agrees at 8 bases. The CDR3 loop spans 19 amino acids. J lost 2 bases, V lost 1 base, and 13 bases had no gene match. CDR1 is SGHVT and CDR2 is SQSDAQ in the germline V gene. CDR3 amino acids: CASSLDIHTGGGSKNIQYF. CDR3 bases: TGTGCCAGCAGCTTAGACATTCACACAGGGGGTGGATCCAAAAACATTCAGTACTTC. The whole variable domain, filled in from reference TRBV7-4 and TRBJ2-4, reads GAGVSQSPRYKVAKRGRDVALRCDSISGHVTLYWYRQTLGQGSEVLTYSQSDAQRDKSGRPSGRFSAERPERSVSTLKIQRTEQGDSAVYLCASSLDIHTGGGSKNIQYFGAGTRLSVL.

This clonotype occurred a few times. This chain uses TRBV10-3 with TRBJ2-2; TRBD2 aligns across 10 bases. Germline assignment: CDR1 ENHRY and CDR2 SYGVKD. This CDR3 region has 18 residues. V lost 2 bases and J lost 7; bases outside the gene matches: 13. The CDR3 loop is CAISELSSGGPSSGELFF. The CDR3 DNA follows: TGTGCCATCAGTGAGCTTAGTAGCGGGGGGCCCTCAAGCGGGGAGCTGTTTTTT.

This clonotype is a singleton in its sample. V is TRBV12-5 and J is TRBJ2-3, with D hard to call. The CDR3 covers 17 residues. Germline CDR1 reads LGHNT; CDR2 reads FRNRAP. V gave up 1 base and J gave up 2 bases, with 16 bases separating them. The CDR3 is CASGLGENPGTTDTQYF. The DNA of the CDR3 is TGTGCTAGTGGTTTGGGAGAGAATCCAGGAACCACAGATACGCAGTATTTT.

This clonotype was seen only a few times. This chain uses TRBV5-1 with TRBJ2-1, with a possible D match to TRBD2 (6 bases). The germline gives CDR1 SGHRS, CDR2 YFSETQ. Trimming pared 5 bases from V and 0 bases from J, leaving 18 bases between. The CDR3 covers 17 residues. The CDR3 spells CASRFKIGGGSYNEQFF. DNA for the CDR3: TGCGCCAGCAGATTCAAGATCGGGGGTGGCTCCTACAATGAGCAGTTCTTC.

The gene calls are TRBV15 and TRBJ2-1, with 7 positions matching TRBD2. This CDR3 comprises 16 residues. Germline V gives CDR1 LNHNV, CDR2 YYDKDF (reference sequence). J lost 3 bases, V lost 2 bases, and 7 bases had no gene match. Here the CDR3 DNA reads TGTGCCACCAGCAGACCAGTAGCGGGTCTCTACAATGAGCAGTTCTTC. It specifies CATSRPVAGLYNEQFF.

This clonotype was seen a few times. The rearrangement links TRBV6-5 to TRBJ2-2; D is unresolved. The CDR3 covers 12 residues. Trimming shortened V by 2 bases and J by 10 bases, and 8 bases separated the two germline ends. Germline-derived CDR1 and CDR2 are MNHEY and SVGAGI. The CDR3 coding sequence is TGTGCCAGCAGTTACAACATTGTGGAGCTGTTTTTT. Residues: CASSYNIVELFF.

The table lists this clonotype with a few counts. The V gene is TRBV7-2, the J gene TRBJ2-3, with a possible D match to TRBD2 (5 bases). V was cut by 0 bases and J by 6 bases, with 13 bases left in between. Germline CDR1 and CDR2: SGHTA and FQGNSA. This CDR3 is 15 amino acids long. The CDR3 DNA reads as TGTGCCAGCAGCTTAGCTCCGAAGGGAGTGGATACGCAGTATTTT. Translating gives CASSLAPKGVDTQYF.

This clonotype was counted between two and nine times. The gene calls are TRBV4-1 and TRBJ1-2; D ambiguous. The V end was cut by 1 base, the J end by 2 bases, with 11 bases between. The CDR3 is 15 residues long. From germline, CDR1 is MGHRA and CDR2 YSYEKL. CDR3 region: CASSQVGHSNYGYTF. The CDR3, as DNA: TGCGCCAGCAGCCAAGTAGGGCATTCAAACTATGGCTACACCTTC.

The rearrangement links TRBV28 to TRBJ2-7; perhaps TRBD2 as D (6 bases). Per the germline V gene, CDR1 is MDHEN and CDR2 is SYDVKM. The ends were cut back, 6 bases at V and 2 bases at J, with 11 bases in the middle. The CDR3 consists of 13 residues. The CDR3 nucleotides are TGTGCCAGCAGGCCGGGACTCCCCTACGAGCAGTACTTC. Translated: CASRPGLPYEQYF.

The chain joins TRBV6-2 or TRBV6-3 to TRBJ2-1; 14 nucleotides agree with TRBD2. The CDR3 length is 17 residues. From germline, CDR1 is MNHEY and CDR2 SVGEGT. V lost 4 bases and J lost 4; bases outside the gene matches: 6. CDR3 amino acids: CASSSTGTSGRYNEQFF. In DNA, the CDR3 is TGTGCCAGCAGTTCCACCGGGACTAGCGGGAGATACAATGAGCAGTTCTTC.

This chain links TRBV6-1 with TRBJ2-5; D possibly matches TRBD1 or TRBD2 (6 bases each). The germline V and J ends were trimmed by 6 bases and 7 bases, with 18 bases remaining between them. This CDR3 has 14 amino acids. Germline V gene data show CDR1 as MNHNS and CDR2 as SASEGT. The CDR3 DNA reads as TGTGCCAGCAGAGGGGGACTTTTGGATAGGACCCAGTACTTC. Encoded protein: CASRGGLLDRTQYF.

CDR3 sequence: CASSQKHQNTEAFF. The DNA of the CDR3 is TGCGCCAGCAGCCAAAAACACCAAAACACTGAAGCTTTCTTT. The genes are TRBV4-3 and TRBJ1-1; D uncertain. Germline-derived CDR1 and CDR2 are LGHNA and YSLEER. V dropped 2 bases and J dropped 2 bases, with 9 bases sitting between them. The CDR3 sequence is 14 residues long.